This TCR beta chain is drawn from a study of identical twins. The study, taken as a whole, reports: The presence of invariant MAIT and iNKT cells could partly confound analyses of zero-insertion sequences. Rather than following the same donors, the conclusions depended on cross-sectional statistical analysis.

MiXCR was run by TCRdb on the 5' RACE reads, yielding one entry per CDR3 protein. The table lists 200,000 to 250,000 distinct CDR3 sequences, about 13% of them singletons, with roughly 3.7% in the top ten. This clonotype was counted a few times. Its antigen is undetermined. The CDR3 spans 14 residues. Germline V gives CDR1 WSHSY, CDR2 SAAADI. Trimming pared 3 bases from V and 4 bases from J, leaving 10 bases between. This sample was shared with a second study, whose subject was yellow fever vaccine responses in identical twins.

The rearrangement joins TRBV10-2 to TRBJ1-3; D is possibly TRBD1 (5 bases). The specimen was memory (CD45RO+) T cells sorted from blood. The receptor was derived from a woman aged 18-29 years in good health. The CDR3 protein is CASSESGTGNTIYF. The CDR3, as DNA: TGCGCCAGCAGTGAATCGGGGACGGGAAACACCATATATTTT.